The rows below give T cell receptor beta chains drawn from one sample of a study of OX40 agonist ivuxolimab in advanced cancers. The assay was immunoSEQ multiplex PCR, and TCRdb's table has in-frame clones only and misses some. Among approximately 49,000 clones, 70% to 90% were seen once, and the ten largest hold about 9.8%. The source material was CD4+ or CD8+ T cells sorted from blood, sampled in a trial of the OX40 agonist ivuxolimab. These receptors came from an adult with an advanced solid tumor such as melanoma, head and neck, liver or kidney cancer. CDR3s include the opening cysteine and the closing phenylalanine or tryptophan. Each record gives: clone size, D gene, V gene, J gene, CDR3 DNA, CDR3 protein. The D gene is left open where the match is weak. Size values are once, few and many counts, or a class for expanded clones, and some rows have none.

once	TRBD1	TRBV5-6	TRBJ2-7	TGTGCCAGCACCGCAGTCGACAGGGGGTCTGAAAACGAGCAGTACTTC	CASTAVDRGSENEQYF
-	-	TRBV6-1	TRBJ2-2	TGTGCCAGCAGCTCGGGAGTCGGCGGGGAGCTGTTTTTT	CASSSGVGGELFF
-	TRBD1	TRBV10-3	TRBJ1-3	TGTGCCATCACCACTGACAGGGGGCCCTCTGGAAACACCATATATTTT	CAITTDRGPSGNTIYF
-	TRBD1	TRBV5-1	TRBJ1-3	TGCGCCAGCAGCTTTTTAACACAGGGGTCTGGAAACACCATATATTTT	CASSFLTQGSGNTIYF
-	TRBD2	TRBV28	TRBJ2-1	TGTGCCACCGCGGGAGACCCCGATGAGCAGTTCTTC	CATAGDPDEQFF
-	-	TRBV2	TRBJ2-1	TGTGCCAGCAGTCCCCGTTGGGAGCAGTTCTTC	CASSPRWEQFF
once	TRBD2	TRBV7-9	TRBJ2-1	TGTGCCAGCAGCTCGATACTAGCGGGAGCCCACAATGAGCAGTTCTTC	CASSSILAGAHNEQFF
-	TRBD1	TRBV6-5	TRBJ1-3	TGTGCCAGCAGTAGACAGGGGGGAGGACGAAACACCATATATTTT	CASSRQGGGRNTIYF
-	-	TRBV18	TRBJ1-5	TGTGCCAGCTCACCCGGGACATTGAGCAATCAGCCCCAGCATTTT	CASSPGTLSNQPQHF
-	-	TRBV5-5	TRBJ2-1	TGTGCCAGCAGCTTGAGAGGAGGTGAGCAGTTCTTC	CASSLRGGEQFF
-	-	TRBV7-6	TRBJ1-1	TGTGCCAGCAGCTTAGGTATGCCCCCGGCCACTGAAGCTTTCTTT	CASSLGMPPATEAFF
-	-	TRBV7-2	TRBJ2-7	TGTGCCAGCAGCTTAGGGCTGGGACTTTCCACGGAGCAGTACTTC	CASSLGLGLSTEQYF
-	-	TRBV30	TRBJ1-2	TGTGCCCGGATCGAGGCGAAATATGGCTACACCTTC	CARIEAKYGYTF
-	-	TRBV5-1	TRBJ1-1	TGCGCCAGCAGCTTCAATGACCAGACTGAAGCTTTCTTT	CASSFNDQTEAFF
-	-	TRBV28	TRBJ1-4	TGTGCCAGCAGTTGGGGAGAAAAACTGTTTTTT	CASSWGEKLFF
few	-	TRBV19	TRBJ1-1	TGTGCCAGTAGTATCGATCCAGGGTGGAGTGAAGCTTTCTTT	CASSIDPGWSEAFF
-	-	TRBV29-1	TRBJ2-5	TGCAGCGTTGATAGGGGGGAGGAGACCCAGTACTTC	CSVDRGEETQYF
-	-	TRBV7-9	TRBJ2-3	TGTGCCAGCAGCTTAGGAGGCACAGATACGCAGTATTTT	CASSLGGTDTQYF
medium-sized	-	TRBV13	TRBJ1-1	TGTGCCAGCAGCTCGGGGGCTAGGAGGTCGGTTTCCCAGGCTGAAGCTTTCTTT	CASSSGARRSVSQAEAFF
-	-	TRBV11-3	TRBJ2-1	TGTGCCAGCAGCTTAGAAGGGAATGCGGAGCAGTTCTTC	CASSLEGNAEQFF
once	-	TRBV5-6	TRBJ1-5	TGTGCCAGCAGCTACAGGGAATCCGGTAGCAATCAGCCCCAGCATTTT	CASSYRESGSNQPQHF
-	-	TRBV10-3	TRBJ2-7	TGTGCCATCAGTGATCAGGGGCTAGGGGAGCAGTACTTC	CAISDQGLGEQYF
-	TRBD2	TRBV27	TRBJ2-5	TGTGCCAGCAGTTTAAGCGGGAGGGCCCAAGAGACCCAGTACTTC	CASSLSGRAQETQYF
-	-	TRBV13	TRBJ2-7	TGTGCCAGCAGCTCCTCAAGGGAGCAGTTCTACGAGCAGTACTTC	CASSSSREQFYEQYF
-	-	TRBV19	TRBJ2-1	TGTGCCAGTAGTATAGACACCTTCCCCGCTGAGCAGTTCTTC	CASSIDTFPAEQFF
-	TRBD1	TRBV2	TRBJ2-5	TGTGCCAGCAGTGTGAGGGACAGGGGAAGGGAGACCCAGTACTTC	CASSVRDRGRETQYF
-	-	TRBV6-5	TRBJ2-2	TGTGCCAGCCGCCCCGAGGGGGGGCTCGGGGAGCTGTTTTTT	CASRPEGGLGELFF
-	TRBD1	TRBV14	TRBJ1-6	TGTGCCAGCAGCCAAGGGACAGGGTATAATTCACCCCTCCACTTT	CASSQGTGYNSPLHF
-	-	TRBV19	TRBJ1-1	TGTGCCAGTAGTAAAACAGACACTGAAGCTTTCTTT	CASSKTDTEAFF
-	TRBD1	TRBV5-1	TRBJ1-2	TGCGCCAGCAGCTTGGAGGGACAGGGAACCCGAAGATTAAATTATGGCTACACCTTC	CASSLEGQGTRRLNYGYTF
-	-	TRBV5-1	TRBJ1-2	TGCGCCAGCAGCGGGTCCGGGGATGGCTACACCTTC	CASSGSGDGYTF
few	-	TRBV10-3	TRBJ2-3	TGTGCCTCGGGGGAGGATACGCAGTATTTT	CASGEDTQYF
-	TRBD2	TRBV11-1	TRBJ2-7	TGTGCCAGCAGTATTATGACTAGCACCCCCGTCTACGAGCAGTACTTC	CASSIMTSTPVYEQYF
-	-	TRBV9	TRBJ2-2	TGTGCCAGCAGCGACGGACTATACGGGGAGCTGTTTTTT	CASSDGLYGELFF
-	TRBD2	TRBV7-3	TRBJ2-2	TGTGCCAGCAGCGTAGCGGGAGAGGACACCGGGGAGCTGTTTTTT	CASSVAGEDTGELFF
few	TRBD2	TRBV19	TRBJ2-1	TGTGCCAGTAGTATAGATCCCCGGGAGGGGAACAATGAGCAGTTCTTC	CASSIDPREGNNEQFF
once	TRBD1	TRBV5-6	TRBJ1-2	TGTGCCAGCCTTCCGCCGGGACAGGATTATGGCTACACCTTC	CASLPPGQDYGYTF
-	-	TRBV7-8	TRBJ2-1	TGTGCCAGCAGCTTAGGGAGGGACATTTCCTACAATGAGCAGTTCTTC	CASSLGRDISYNEQFF
few	-	TRBV5-4	TRBJ1-2	TGTGCCAGCAGCTCCGTCGGGGGGCGTACCTTTGGCTACACCTTC	CASSSVGGRTFGYTF
-	-	TRBV18	TRBJ2-3	TGTGCCAGCTCGGGAAGATCGGGCAGCACAGATACGCAGTATTTT	CASSGRSGSTDTQYF
-	-	TRBV6-5	TRBJ1-3	TGTGCCAGCAGTTACCGGGGGGCTGGAAACACCATATATTTT	CASSYRGAGNTIYF
few	-	TRBV5-1	TRBJ1-2	TGCGCCAGCAGCTTGGGGCCGCACTATGGCTACACCTTC	CASSLGPHYGYTF
-	TRBD2	TRBV6-1	TRBJ2-3	TGTGCCAGCAGTCTAGCGGTTAGCACAGATACGCAGTATTTT	CASSLAVSTDTQYF
-	-	TRBV7-8	TRBJ1-1	TGTGCCAGCAGCTTAGTCGGAAACACTGAAGCTTTCTTT	CASSLVGNTEAFF
-	-	TRBV4-2	TRBJ2-1	TGTGCCAGCAGCCAAACGAATGAGCAGTTCTTC	CASSQTNEQFF
-	TRBD1	TRBV30	TRBJ2-2	TGTGCCTGGATGGGACAGGGACTCCCCACCGGGGAGCTGTTTTTT	CAWMGQGLPTGELFF
-	-	TRBV7-2	TRBJ1-4	TGTGCCAGCAGCTTGGGGACAATCGGCTGGAAACTGTTTTTT	CASSLGTIGWKLFF
-	TRBD1	TRBV29-1	TRBJ1-1	TGCAGCGTCCGGGACAGGTTCCAAACTGAAGCTTTCTTT	CSVRDRFQTEAFF
-	-	TRBV11-2	TRBJ2-1	TGTGCCAGCAGCTTATCTGCAGGGGCCTACAATGAGCAGTTCTTC	CASSLSAGAYNEQFF
-	-	TRBV4-1	TRBJ2-1	TGCGCCAGCAGCCCAACAATGGGGGTTAGGAGTGGTGAGCAGTTCTTC	CASSPTMGVRSGEQFF
-	-	TRBV28	TRBJ1-4	TGTGCCAGCAGTTTAGCTGTCGGGGTGAATGAAAAACTGTTTTTT	CASSLAVGVNEKLFF
-	TRBD1	TRBV18	TRBJ1-4	TGTGCCAGCTCAACAGACAGGGCAACTAATGAAAAACTGTTTTTT	CASSTDRATNEKLFF
once	TRBD1	TRBV13	TRBJ1-1	TGTGCCAGCAGCTTCAAAATAGGGGGCTTGAACACTGAAGCTTTCTTT	CASSFKIGGLNTEAFF
-	TRBD1	TRBV18	TRBJ2-3	TGTGCCAGCTCTTCGAGCCCGGACAGGGCCACAGATACGCAGTATTTT	CASSSSPDRATDTQYF
-	-	TRBV5-1	TRBJ1-5	TGCGCCAGCAGCTTCAATAATCCAACAAGGACGGGGCAGCCCCAGCATTTT	CASSFNNPTRTGQPQHF